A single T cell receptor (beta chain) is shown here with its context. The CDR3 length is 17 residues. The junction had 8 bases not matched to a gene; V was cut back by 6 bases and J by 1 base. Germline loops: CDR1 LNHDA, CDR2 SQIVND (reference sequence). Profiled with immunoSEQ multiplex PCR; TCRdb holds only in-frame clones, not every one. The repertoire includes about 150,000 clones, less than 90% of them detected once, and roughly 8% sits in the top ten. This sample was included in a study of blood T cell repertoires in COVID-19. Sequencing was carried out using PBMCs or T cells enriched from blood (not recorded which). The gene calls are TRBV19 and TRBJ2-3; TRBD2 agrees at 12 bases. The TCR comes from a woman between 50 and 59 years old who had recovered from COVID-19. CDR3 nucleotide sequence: TGTGCCAGTAGCCTCACTAGCGGGGGGCTAGGCACAGATACGCAGTATTTT. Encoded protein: CASSLTSGGLGTDTQYF.